A single sample is the source of the 16 T cell receptor beta chains below, sequenced in a study of human T cells and chemical hapten exposure. MiXCR, applied by TCRdb to the RACE reads, yields one record per CDR3 protein. The sample shows 82,000 or so distinct CDR3 sequences, about an eighth of them seen only once. Time point noted: patch test 3, about 24 weeks after DPC sensitization. Described treatment: therapeutic diphenylcyclopropenone sensitization with weekly scalp DPC. Material: whole blood, obtained in connection with sensitization to the hapten diphenylcyclopropenone (DPC). These TCRs come from a woman between 50 and 59 years old with alopecia areata. Some clones in this sample may be carry-over from other donors' samples.

At least ten counts were recorded for this clonotype. J is TRBJ2-2 and V is TRBV29-1, with no clear D. V shed 8 bases and J shed 7 bases, with 8 bases lying between them. The length of the CDR3 is 10 residues. Germline V gives CDR1 SQVTM, CDR2 ANQGSEA. The CDR3 nucleotides are TGCAGCCTTGGGATCGGGGAGCTGTTTTTT. Translation: CSLGIGELFF.

The chain couples TRBV24-1 to TRBJ2-3, with D unresolved. V lost 3 bases, J lost 12 bases, and 15 bases lay in between. This CDR3 is built from 13 residues. CDR1 is KGHDR, CDR2 SFDVKD, per germline. This CDR3 reads CATSDARRATQYF. The CDR3, as DNA: TGTGCCACCAGTGATGCCAGACGGGCTACACAGTATTTT.

At least ten counts were recorded for this clonotype. The V call is TRBV30, the J call TRBJ1-1; D unclear. Trimming removed 0 bases at V and 1 base at J, with 6 bases between. There are 13 residues in the CDR3. From germline, CDR1 is GTSNPN and CDR2 SVGIG (reference sequence). The CDR3 sequence is CAWSVNRNTEAFF. In DNA, the CDR3 is TGTGCCTGGAGTGTAAACCGGAACACTGAAGCTTTCTTT.

This clonotype was picked up many times. V is TRBV7-9 and J is TRBJ1-1, with 9 nucleotides matching TRBD1. Germline loops: CDR1 SEHNR, CDR2 FQNEAQ (reference sequence). With V trimmed by 5 bases and J by 4 bases, 5 bases remained unmatched. There are 14 residues in the CDR3. The CDR3 nucleotides are TGTGCCAGCAGCCCGATGACAGGGGGCACTGAAGCTTTCTTT. This encodes CASSPMTGGTEAFF. Full variable domain (outside the CDR3, taken from reference TRBV7-9 and TRBJ1-1): DTGVSQNPRHKITKRGQNVTFRCDPISEHNRLYWYRQTLGQGPEFLTYFQNEAQLEKSRLLSDRFSAERPKGSFSTLEIQRTEQGDSAMYLCASSPMTGGTEAFFGQGTRLTVV.

DNA for the CDR3: TGTGCCAGCAGGTTTGGGGGTGGGACTGAAGCTTTCTTT. Its protein is CASRFGGGTEAFF. The chain uses TRBV27 and TRBJ1-1; the D gene is possibly TRBD1 (5 bases). The CDR3 loop spans 13 amino acids. The germline V gene has CDR1 MNHEY and CDR2 SMNVEV (reference sequence). Deletions cut 6 bases from V and 5 bases from J, with 13 bases between.

This clonotype was seen only a few times. The chain links TRBV21-1 to TRBJ1-1. TRBV21-1 is a recognized pseudogene. This CDR3 has 14 residues. CDR3 amino acids: CASSSLTSNTEAFF. The CDR3 region has the DNA TGTGCCAGCAGCTCCCTAACCTCGAACACTGAAGCTTTCTTT.

In this sample, this clonotype turned up many times. This sequence joins TRBV7-2 and TRBJ2-1, with a possible D match to TRBD2 (6 bases). The length of the CDR3 is 15 residues. V was cut by 0 bases and J by 6 bases, with 12 bases left in between. Germline lookup yields CDR1 SGHTA and CDR2 FQGNSA. This CDR3 is CASSLASAGGNEQFF. The DNA of the CDR3 is TGTGCCAGCAGCTTAGCTTCAGCGGGTGGCAATGAGCAGTTCTTC.

By sample fraction, this clonotype is medium-sized. The chain recombines TRBV7-2 with TRBJ2-1, with 7 bases fitting TRBD2. Germline trimming cut 4 bases from V and 3 bases from J; bases unmatched to any gene: 6. Germline CDR1 reads SGHTA; CDR2 reads FQGNSA. The CDR3 spans 15 residues. Here the CDR3 DNA reads TGTGCCAGCAGCTCCAGGACTAGTAACTACAATGAGCAGTTCTTC. Protein: CASSSRTSNYNEQFF.

In this sample, this clonotype turned up many times. V gene TRBV10-3 combines with J gene TRBJ1-2; tentative D call: TRBD1 (6 bases). Germline assignment: CDR1 ENHRY and CDR2 SYGVKD. This CDR3 contains 15 residues. Trimming cost V 4 bases and J 0 bases, with 12 bases left between them. Here the CDR3 DNA reads TGTGCCATCAGTGCGCAGACAGGAGCTAACTATGGCTACACCTTC. This gives the protein CAISAQTGANYGYTF.

The chain carries TRBV24-1 and TRBJ2-1; D is undetermined. This CDR3 comprises 12 residues. Looked up from germline, CDR1 is KGHDR and CDR2 is SFDVKD. Trimming stripped 3 bases from V and 10 bases from J, with 9 bases between. CDR3 loop: CATSDPVGEQFF. DNA for the CDR3: TGTGCCACCAGTGATCCTGTGGGGGAGCAGTTCTTC.

This clonotype was counted between two and nine times. The chain has TRBV19 and TRBJ1-2; no firm D call. CDR1 is LNHDA and CDR2 is SQIVND in the germline V gene (reference sequence). The CDR3 sequence is 13 residues long. V was clipped by 2 bases and J by 1 base, with 5 bases between them. CDR3 in DNA: TGTGCCAGTAGTATATCCCTTAACTATGGCTACACCTTC. Amino acid sequence: CASSISLNYGYTF. Using reference TRBV19 and TRBJ1-2 for the parts outside the CDR3, the full variable domain is DGGITQSPKYLFRKEGQNVTLSCEQNLNHDAMYWYRQDPGQGLRLIYYSQIVNDFQKGDIAEGYSVSREKKESFPLTVTSAQKNPTAFYLCASSISLNYGYTFGSGTRLTVV.

A few counts support this clonotype. The chain carries TRBV6-1 and TRBJ1-3; D unclear. Germline V gene sequence: CDR1 MNHNS, CDR2 SASEGT. V gave up 3 bases and J gave up 0 bases, with 6 bases separating them. This CDR3 has 14 residues. CDR3 protein: CASSEWNSGNTIYF. DNA for the CDR3: TGTGCCAGCAGTGAGTGGAACTCTGGAAACACCATATATTTT.

The rearrangement joins TRBV10-2 to TRBJ1-1, with TRBD1 as a possible D gene (5 bases). Germline V gene sequence: CDR1 WSHSY, CDR2 SAAADI. The CDR3 is 13 amino acids. V was shortened by 5 bases and J by 2 bases, with 9 bases between the two germline ends. This CDR3 reads CASSWGSNTEAFF. The CDR3 DNA sequence: TGCGCCAGCAGTTGGGGCAGTAACACTGAAGCTTTCTTT.

At least ten counts were recorded for this clonotype. The CDR3 loop is CASSLGLADEKLFF. In nucleotides, the CDR3 is TGTGCCAGCAGCTTGGGGCTGGCTGATGAAAAACTGTTTTTT. The chain couples TRBV13 to TRBJ1-4; possible D gene TRBD1, 5 bases. This CDR3 has 14 amino acids. Deletions cut 3 bases from V and 6 bases from J, with 11 bases between. In germline, CDR1 is PRHDT, CDR2 FYEKMQ (reference sequence).

There are many counts of this clonotype. V gene TRBV20-1 combines with J gene TRBJ2-7, with TRBD2 matching 7 bases. V dropped 6 bases and J dropped 0; count of bases not matched to a gene: 8. CDR1 and CDR2 from the germline V gene are DFQATT and SNEGSKA (reference sequence). CDR3 length equals 14 residues. The CDR3 loop is CSALTSANSYEQYF. In nucleotides, the CDR3 is TGCAGTGCGCTAACTAGCGCTAACTCCTACGAGCAGTACTTC.

This clonotype was observed many times. The chain combines TRBV29-1 with TRBJ2-2; perhaps TRBD1 as D (5 bases). The length of the CDR3 is 13 residues. Between the trimmed V and J ends, which lost 7 bases and 0 bases, there was a span of 9 bases. Germline CDR1 SQVTM, CDR2 ANQGSEA. The CDR3 nucleotides are TGCAGCGGGAGACAGACGAACACCGGGGAGCTGTTTTTT. Its translation: CSGRQTNTGELFF.